This TCR beta chain was sequenced for a study of CD8+ T cells in alopecia areata. Reverse transcription of extracted RNA yielded cDNA, which provided the sequencing template. Here immunoSEQ multiplex PCR was the method, and the copy in TCRdb shows in-frame clones only, minus some. The sample lists around 130,000 clones; approximately 58% were seen once. The CDR3 runs to 15 residues. V lost 7 bases to trimming and J lost 5 bases, with 17 bases between them. CDR1 is MNHEY and CDR2 is SVGAGI in the germline V gene. In alopecia areata patients, both lesional scalp punch biopsies and peripheral blood were collected. This clone was found a few times.

The genes are TRBV6-5 and TRBJ2-2; D possibly matches TRBD1 or TRBD2 (6 bases each). The specimen comprised CD4+ T cells sorted from blood, sampled at week 0. This clonotype was obtained from a human donor with alopecia areata. The DNA for the CDR3 is TGTGCCAGCATATCTCCCGGGGGCTGGACCGGGGAGCTGTTTTTT. Its translation: CASISPGGWTGELFF.